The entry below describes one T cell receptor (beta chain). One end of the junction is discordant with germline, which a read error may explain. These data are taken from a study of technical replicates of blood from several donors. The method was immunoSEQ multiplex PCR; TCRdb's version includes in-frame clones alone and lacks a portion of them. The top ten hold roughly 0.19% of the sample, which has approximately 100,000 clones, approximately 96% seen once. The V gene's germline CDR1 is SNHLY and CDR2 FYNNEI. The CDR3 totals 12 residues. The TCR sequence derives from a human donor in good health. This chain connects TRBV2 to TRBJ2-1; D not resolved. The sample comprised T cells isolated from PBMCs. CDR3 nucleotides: TGTGTCAGCAGTGTCCTCTTGAGTGAGCAGTTCTTC. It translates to CVSSVLLSEQFF.